This is a list of T cell receptor beta chains from one sample in a study of cytomegalovirus exposure and HLA in healthy donors. Here immunoSEQ multiplex PCR was the method, and the copy in TCRdb shows in-frame clones only, minus some. This sample lists more than 90,000 clones; its ten largest clones have less than 4.5%. Sequenced input: PBMCs. These receptors were taken from a man in his thirties or forties in good health and CMV-seronegative. Each CDR3 is given with its conserved first and last residue. The order of the fields is V gene, D gene, J gene, CDR3 protein, CDR3 DNA. The D gene is left open where the match is weak.

>TRBV6-1|.|TRBJ2-7
CASTNTGFHEQYF
TGTGCCAGCACAAACACAGGGTTTCACGAGCAGTACTTC
>TRBV5-6|TRBD1|TRBJ1-4
CASSPGQLLSNEKLFF
TGTGCCAGCAGCCCGGGACAGCTCCTTTCTAATGAAAAACTGTTTTTT
>TRBV7-2|TRBD2|TRBJ2-7
CASSLRGLAGGEQYF
TGTGCCAGCAGCTTGCGGGGACTAGCGGGGGGAGAGCAGTACTTC
>TRBV7-3|TRBD2|TRBJ2-1
CASSAGGSGYYNEQFF
TGTGCCAGCAGCGCCGGGGGTAGCGGGTATTACAATGAGCAGTTCTTC
>TRBV29-1|TRBD1|TRBJ1-1
CSANRDRNTEAFF
TGCAGCGCAAACCGGGACAGAAACACTGAAGCTTTCTTT
>TRBV7-9|.|TRBJ2-3
CASSLEQAPTDTQYF
TGTGCCAGCAGCTTAGAACAGGCACCCACAGATACGCAGTATTTT
>TRBV5-1|.|TRBJ2-7
CASSSGSGPYEQYF
TGCGCCAGCAGCTCGGGTAGCGGACCCTACGAGCAGTACTTC
>TRBV6-4|TRBD1|TRBJ1-1
CASRPDRGGTEAFF
TGTGCCAGCAGGCCAGACAGGGGAGGCACTGAAGCTTTCTTT
>TRBV11-2|.|TRBJ1-4
CASSPTGRGNTNEKLFF
TGTGCCAGCAGCCCTACCGGGAGAGGGAACACTAATGAAAAACTGTTTTTT
>TRBV10-3|TRBD1|TRBJ2-5
CAISPGQGFQETQYF
TGTGCCATCAGCCCGGGACAGGGGTTCCAAGAGACCCAGTACTTC
>TRBV7-2|.|TRBJ1-6
CASSFHRVQNSPLHF
TGTGCCAGCAGCTTTCACAGGGTGCAGAATTCACCCCTCCACTTT
>TRBV30|.|TRBJ2-7
CAWSVRSGVGNEQYF
TGTGCCTGGAGTGTACGGTCGGGGGTTGGAAACGAGCAGTACTTC
>TRBV10-3|.|TRBJ2-5
CAISVGQSQETQYF
TGTGCCATCAGTGTAGGACAGTCCCAAGAGACCCAGTACTTC
>TRBV15|TRBD2|TRBJ2-7
CATSRGGSSYEQYF
TGTGCCACCAGCAGGGGGGGGAGCTCCTACGAGCAGTACTTC